A selection of T cell receptor beta chains follows, all from one sample in a study of CXCR4 blockade with PD-1 therapy in pancreatic cancer. Measured with immunoSEQ multiplex PCR; TCRdb has only the in-frame clones, and not every one. The sample has roughly 15,000 clones, over 60% seen once. The sample comprised tumor tissue. The receptors shown here come from a human donor with pancreatic ductal adenocarcinoma. Both conserved end residues are part of each CDR3. D genes are given only for firm matches. Size values are once, few and many counts, or a class for expanded clones, and some rows have none.

d_call	v_call	clone_size	cdr3_length	j_call	cdr3_aa	cdr3_nt
-	TRBV19	-	15	TRBJ2-2	CASSMGARRTGELFF	TGTGCCAGTAGTATGGGGGCAAGACGGACCGGGGAGCTGTTTTTT
TRBD1	TRBV19	-	16	TRBJ1-5	CASSLRDRGRIQPQHF	TGTGCCAGTAGTCTTCGGGACAGGGGGCGCATTCAGCCCCAGCATTTT
-	TRBV6-8	-	13	TRBJ2-7	CASSRTGSYEQYF	TGTGCCAGCAGCCGCACCGGCTCCTACGAGCAGTACTTC
TRBD1	TRBV11-3	few	15	TRBJ2-7	CASSLSAGGGYEQYF	TGTGCCAGCAGCTTATCGGCAGGGGGCGGTTACGAGCAGTACTTC
-	TRBV28	few	15	TRBJ2-5	CASSPGAVQGETQYF	TGTGCCAGCAGTCCAGGGGCCGTGCAAGGGGAGACCCAGTACTTC
-	TRBV18	-	14	TRBJ2-2	CASSPTVGAGELFF	TGTGCCAGCTCACCAACGGTGGGGGCCGGGGAGCTGTTTTTT
-	TRBV6-8	-	15	TRBJ1-5	CASRMEGSPNQPQHF	TGTGCCAGCAGGATGGAGGGGAGTCCCAATCAGCCCCAGCATTTT
-	TRBV14	-	15	TRBJ2-3	CASSQGEDLPDTQYF	TGTGCCAGCAGCCAGGGTGAAGATCTTCCAGATACGCAGTATTTT
TRBD2	TRBV16	-	18	TRBJ2-7	CASSHLPGLAGATYEQYF	TGTGCCAGCAGCCACTTGCCGGGACTAGCGGGGGCGACCTACGAGCAGTACTTC
-	TRBV28	once	17	TRBJ1-1	CASNGGVMSFSGTEAFF	TGTGCCAGCAACGGAGGGGTAATGAGTTTTTCTGGTACTGAAGCTTTCTTT
TRBD2	TRBV19	-	18	TRBJ2-1	CASSIALQGLVVTDEQFF	TGTGCCAGTAGTATCGCCCTACAGGGACTAGTGGTTACTGATGAGCAGTTCTTC
-	TRBV19	-	13	TRBJ1-3	CASNPSFGNTIYF	TGTGCGAGTAACCCCTCTTTTGGAAACACCATATATTTT
TRBD1	TRBV28	-	20	TRBJ1-5	CASSPPPRDRQGYSNQPQHF	TGTGCCAGCAGCCCTCCCCCCCGGGACAGACAGGGGTATAGCAATCAGCCCCAGCATTTT
-	TRBV9	few	12	TRBJ2-1	CASSVGFGEQFF	TGTGCCAGCAGCGTAGGGTTCGGAGAGCAGTTCTTC
-	TRBV9	-	15	TRBJ2-6	CASSVAIWGASVLTF	TGTGCCAGCAGCGTAGCTATCTGGGGGGCCAGCGTCCTGACTTTC
-	TRBV30	-	12	TRBJ2-6	CACHTGANVLTF	TGTGCCTGCCATACTGGGGCCAACGTCCTGACTTTC
TRBD2	TRBV15	once	15	TRBJ2-1	CATSQLAGQYNEQFF	TGTGCCACCAGCCAACTAGCGGGACAATACAATGAGCAGTTCTTC
TRBD1	TRBV5-1	few	17	TRBJ2-5	CASSLVGTGRGEETQYF	TGCGCCAGCAGCTTGGTGGGGACAGGGCGAGGGGAAGAGACCCAGTACTTC
-	TRBV28	-	16	TRBJ1-2	CASSRTGDITNYGYTF	TGTGCCAGCAGTCGGACGGGGGACATCACTAACTATGGCTACACCTTC
-	TRBV15	-	16	TRBJ1-4	CATSRGGGGVGEKLFF	TGTGCCACCAGCAGAGGAGGAGGGGGTGTAGGGGAAAAACTGTTTTTT
-	TRBV11-3	-	14	TRBJ2-2	CASSLGRNTGELFF	TGTGCCAGCAGCTTAGGAAGGAACACCGGGGAGCTGTTTTTT
-	TRBV29-1	-	12	TRBJ2-7	CSVVGSSYEQYF	TGCAGCGTTGTGGGCTCTTCCTACGAGCAGTACTTC
TRBD2	TRBV6-8	medium-sized	16	TRBJ2-3	CASSYGTSGGTDTQYF	TGTGCCAGCAGTTACGGGACTAGCGGGGGCACAGATACGCAGTATTTT
TRBD2	TRBV19	-	19	TRBJ2-2	CASSIRTSGTLPHTGELFF	TGTGCCAGTAGTATACGGACTAGCGGGACTCTGCCCCACACCGGGGAGCTGTTTTTT